This is a list of T cell receptor beta chains from one sample in a study of memory CD4+ T cells and cytomegalovirus serostatus. TCRdb's table, derived via immunoSEQ multiplex PCR, lists solely in-frame clones and lacks some. Found here are roughly 60,000 clones, approximately 71% of them singletons; the top ten hold roughly 1%. Sequences were obtained from memory CD4+ T cells from blood. Every receptor here comes from an adult in good health and CMV-seronegative. CDR3s include the opening cysteine and the closing phenylalanine or tryptophan. D genes are given only for firm matches. Size is omitted from some rows. Given values are once, few, many or a class for expanded clones.

d_call j_call clone_size v_call cdr3_nt cdr3_aa
TRBD1 TRBJ1-1 . TRBV10-3 TGTGCCACCAGAGTCCAGCTAACCCGTCAGGGGGGAGGGACTGAAGCTTTCTTT CATRVQLTRQGGGTEAFF
. TRBJ2-2 . TRBV5-4 TGTGCCAGCAGCGGAAATGGTGGGGGCATGAAGGGCGGGGAGCTGTTTTTT CASSGNGGGMKGGELFF
. TRBJ1-5 . TRBV7-2 TGTGCCAGCAGCTTGGTTCTTGGTCAGCCCCAGCATTTT CASSLVLGQPQHF
. TRBJ2-2 . TRBV2 TGTGCCAGCACGGGACGGAACACCGGGGAGCTGTTTTTT CASTGRNTGELFF
TRBD2 TRBJ2-1 . TRBV5-5 TGTGCCAGCAGCTTGGAGGTAGGCGGGAGCTCCTACAATGAGCAGTTCTTC CASSLEVGGSSYNEQFF
TRBD1 TRBJ2-1 once TRBV29-1 TGCAGCGCCAAAGCGTTACAGGGGACAGGTAATGAGCAGTTCTTC CSAKALQGTGNEQFF
. TRBJ2-1 . TRBV7-9 TGTGCCAGCAGCTTAACGGGAAATGAGCAGTTCTTC CASSLTGNEQFF
. TRBJ1-4 few TRBV5-1 TGCGCCAGCAGCTTGTTCTCCCAACCGGGGGCACTGTTTTTT CASSLFSQPGALFF
. TRBJ2-5 . TRBV29-1 TGCAGCGGGGAGGCGGGGACCCAGTACTTC CSGEAGTQYF
TRBD1 TRBJ1-5 . TRBV7-2 TGTGCCAGCAGCTTGACCGGGACAGCTCATCAGCCCCAGCATTTT CASSLTGTAHQPQHF
TRBD1 TRBJ1-2 . TRBV28 TGTGCCAGCAGGGGACAGTCTTATGGCTACACCTTC CASRGQSYGYTF
. TRBJ2-5 . TRBV5-6 TGTGCCAGCAGCTTGGAAGAGACCCAGTACTTC CASSLEETQYF
. TRBJ2-1 . TRBV29-1 TGCAGCGTCTCCGGGACTGGTCGTGAGCAGTTCTTC CSVSGTGREQFF
. TRBJ1-3 . TRBV7-9 TGTGCCAGCAGCTTAGTGCGGGGAAGGGATCCTGGAAACACCATATATTTT CASSLVRGRDPGNTIYF
TRBD1 TRBJ2-2 . TRBV19 TGTGCCAGCGGTGGACAGGGAGTTGCCGGGGAGCTGTTTTTT CASGGQGVAGELFF
TRBD1 TRBJ2-2 . TRBV2 TGTGCCAGCAGCCGGACAGGGGCGAACACCGGGGAGCTGTTTTTT CASSRTGANTGELFF